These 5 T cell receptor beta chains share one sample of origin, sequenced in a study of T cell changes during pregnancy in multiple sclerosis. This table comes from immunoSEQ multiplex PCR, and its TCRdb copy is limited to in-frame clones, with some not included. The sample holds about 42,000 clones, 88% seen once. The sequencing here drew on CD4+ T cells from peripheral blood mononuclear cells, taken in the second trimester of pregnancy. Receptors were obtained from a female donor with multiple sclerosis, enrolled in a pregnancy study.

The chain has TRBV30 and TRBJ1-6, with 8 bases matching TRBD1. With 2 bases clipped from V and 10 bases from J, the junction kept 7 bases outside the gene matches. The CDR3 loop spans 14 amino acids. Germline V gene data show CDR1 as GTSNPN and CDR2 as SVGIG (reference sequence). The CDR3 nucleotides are TGTGCCTGGAGTCTCGGACAGGGTGGCTCACCCCTCCACTTT. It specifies CAWSLGQGGSPLHF.

CDR3 nucleotide sequence: TGTGCCAGCAGATCCTGGACAGGGCCTGGCTACACCTTC. The encoded protein is CASRSWTGPGYTF. The rearrangement joins TRBV7-9 to TRBJ1-2; 8 bases are shared with TRBD1. Germline V gives CDR1 SEHNR, CDR2 FQNEAQ (reference sequence). The length of the CDR3 is 13 residues. Germline trimming cut 6 bases from V and 7 bases from J; bases unmatched to any gene: 7.

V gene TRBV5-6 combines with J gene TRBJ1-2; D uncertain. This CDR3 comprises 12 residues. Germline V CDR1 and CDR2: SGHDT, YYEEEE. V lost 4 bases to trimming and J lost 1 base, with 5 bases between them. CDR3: CASSVFNYGYTF. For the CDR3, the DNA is TGTGCCAGCAGCGTCTTTAACTATGGCTACACCTTC.

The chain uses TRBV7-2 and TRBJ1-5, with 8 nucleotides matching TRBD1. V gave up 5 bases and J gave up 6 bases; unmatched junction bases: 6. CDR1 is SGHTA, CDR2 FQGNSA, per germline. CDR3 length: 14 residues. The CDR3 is CASSPDRVGQPQHF. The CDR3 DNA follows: TGTGCCAGCAGCCCGGACAGGGTCGGTCAGCCCCAGCATTTT.

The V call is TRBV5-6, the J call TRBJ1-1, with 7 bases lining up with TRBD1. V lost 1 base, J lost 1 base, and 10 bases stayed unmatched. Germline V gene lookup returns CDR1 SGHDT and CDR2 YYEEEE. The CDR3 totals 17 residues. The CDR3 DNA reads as TGTGCCAGCAGCTTGCTTCTGACAGGGTCACAGAACACTGAAGCTTTCTTT. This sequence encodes CASSLLLTGSQNTEAFF.